This paragraph reports one T cell receptor (beta chain). The CDR3 has 15 amino acids. Trimming removed 7 bases at V and 2 bases at J, with 12 bases between. Germline CDR1 and CDR2: MNHEY and SVGAGI. This sample is part of a study of T-cell memory formation after mild COVID-19. Study at large: Across donors, TCR clusters were largely donor specific.

Each CDR3 protein is one row after TCRdb ran MiXCR on the 5' RACE reads. The repertoire holds approximately 580,000 distinct CDR3 sequences, with about a fifth as singletons. The rearrangement links TRBV6-5 to TRBJ2-6, with D perhaps TRBD1 (6 bases). The receptor was isolated from an adult woman who had mild COVID-19 (a few samples of this study predate the infection). Cell type and time point are not known. The sample taken for sequencing was PBMCs or a T cell subset sorted from them (not recorded which). The chain's CDR3 is CASTKTGTGANVLTF. The CDR3 DNA reads TGTGCCAGCACCAAGACAGGTACTGGGGCCAACGTCCTGACTTTC.